These 7 T cell receptor beta chains were sequenced from one sample in a study of T cells in Graves' hyperthyroidism and ophthalmopathy. Amplified regions were TCR beta CDR3 sequences from RNA transcripts. Initially, a first-round RT-PCR of the TCR CDR3 employed the HTBI primer set. TCRdb fed the multiplex PCR reads into MiXCR, producing one record per CDR3 protein. Among about 480,000 distinct CDR3 sequences, around an eighth were seen once, and the ten largest hold around 17%. Sample: blood. The receptor source for this set is a woman under 30 with Graves' hyperthyroidism.

This clonotype was detected many times. The J gene is TRBJ2-7, the V gene TRBV24-1, with TRBD1 identical over 7 bases. Germline V gene data show CDR1 as KGHDR and CDR2 as SFDVKD. The CDR3 has 14 amino acids. V shed 4 bases and J 2 bases; nucleotides not matched to a gene: 4. Here the CDR3 reads CATSDDRVPYEQYF. The CDR3 region has the DNA TGTGCCACCAGTGACGACAGGGTTCCCTACGAGCAGTACTTC.

This clonotype was counted a few times. The V and J genes are TRBV7-7 and TRBJ1-4; no clear D. This CDR3 has 13 amino acids. V was trimmed by 0 bases and J by 5 bases, leaving 4 bases between them. The germline CDR1 and CDR2 sequences are SSHAT and FNYEAQ (reference sequence). DNA for the CDR3: TGTGCCAGCAGCTTAGCGCTCAATGAAAAACTGTTTTTT. This translates into CASSLALNEKLFF.

This clonotype has ten or more counts. The gene calls are TRBV24-1 and TRBJ2-7; 7 bases are a match to TRBD1. The germline CDR1 and CDR2 sequences are KGHDR and SFDVKD. The CDR3 is 14 amino acids. The trim removed 9 bases at V and 3 bases at J, leaving 10 bases unmatched. The CDR3 protein is CATDSGQKIYEQYF. For the CDR3, the DNA is TGTGCCACCGATTCGGGACAGAAAATCTACGAGCAGTACTTC.

This clonotype was seen a single time. The V and J genes are TRBV7-9 and TRBJ2-1; D gene uncertain. With 5 bases removed from V and 10 bases from J, the gap between germline ends came to 15 bases. The CDR3 runs 13 residues. Germline assignment: CDR1 SEHNR and CDR2 FQNEAQ (reference sequence). The CDR3 loop reads CASSHDSNQEQFF. Written as DNA, the CDR3 is TGTGCCAGCAGCCACGACTCGAACCAGGAGCAGTTCTTC.

As for this clonotype: Given a much more abundant clone one base away, this may be a read error. The chain recombines TRBV6-1 with TRBJ2-6; a weak D match, TRBD1 (6 bases). The CDR3 runs 15 residues. Germline lookup yields CDR1 MNHNS and CDR2 SASEGT. CDR3 bases: TGTGCCAGCAGGCGACAGGCCCCTGGGGCCAGCGTCCTGACTTTC. It specifies CASRRQAPGASVLTF.

This clonotype was seen only a few times. The genes are TRBV7-3 and TRBJ2-3; 9 bases align to TRBD2. Germline loops: CDR1 SGHTA, CDR2 FQGTGA. V shed 4 bases, J shed 2 bases, and the junction held 7 bases outside the gene matches. The CDR3 has 16 amino acids. The CDR3 sequence is CASSSHIAGVTDTQYF. The DNA for the CDR3 is TGTGCCAGCAGCTCCCACATAGCGGGAGTCACAGATACGCAGTATTTT.

This clonotype was counted at least ten times. The gene calls are TRBV28 and TRBJ2-1; 9 nucleotides line up with TRBD2. From germline, CDR1 is MDHEN and CDR2 SYDVKM. V lost 4 bases, J lost 6 bases, and 7 bases stayed unmatched. The CDR3 is 15 amino acids. CDR3: CASSSLAGRANEQFF. The CDR3 region has the DNA TGTGCCAGCAGTTCCCTAGCGGGACGTGCCAATGAGCAGTTCTTC. Full variable domain (rest looked up from reference TRBV28 and TRBJ2-1): DVKVTQSSRYLVKRTGEKVFLECVQDMDHENMFWYRQDPGLGLRLIYFSYDVKMKEKGDIPEGYSVSREKKERFSLILESASTNQTSMYLCASSSLAGRANEQFFGPGTRLTVL.